Sequencing of this T cell receptor beta chain was carried out in a study of synovial regulatory T cells in juvenile arthritis. The study, taken as a whole, reports: iaTreg cells shared more CDR3 sequences with synovial Tregs than other blood Tregs did. Inflammation-associated Treg cells in blood had less TCR diversity than the remaining blood Treg cells.

The data were produced by immunoSEQ multiplex PCR, yet TCRdb's version contains in-frame clones alone and is incomplete. The sample includes roughly 5,900 clones. Worth noting for this clone: The antigen remains undetermined.

Germline V CDR1 and CDR2: MNHEY, SMNVEV (reference sequence). The CDR3 length is 15 residues. No coding sequence is recorded. Median disease duration was approximately 7 years, range 0.2-19.1. Sequenced: Treg cells from blood. Subset specified: remaining (HLA-DR-negative) circulating blood Treg cells. The source of this sequence is a donor under 30 with juvenile idiopathic arthritis. The chain carries TRBV27 and TRBJ1-2; with no DNA, the TCRdb D assignment of TRBD1 cannot be verified. CDR3 amino acids: CASSPKQGAIYGYTF.